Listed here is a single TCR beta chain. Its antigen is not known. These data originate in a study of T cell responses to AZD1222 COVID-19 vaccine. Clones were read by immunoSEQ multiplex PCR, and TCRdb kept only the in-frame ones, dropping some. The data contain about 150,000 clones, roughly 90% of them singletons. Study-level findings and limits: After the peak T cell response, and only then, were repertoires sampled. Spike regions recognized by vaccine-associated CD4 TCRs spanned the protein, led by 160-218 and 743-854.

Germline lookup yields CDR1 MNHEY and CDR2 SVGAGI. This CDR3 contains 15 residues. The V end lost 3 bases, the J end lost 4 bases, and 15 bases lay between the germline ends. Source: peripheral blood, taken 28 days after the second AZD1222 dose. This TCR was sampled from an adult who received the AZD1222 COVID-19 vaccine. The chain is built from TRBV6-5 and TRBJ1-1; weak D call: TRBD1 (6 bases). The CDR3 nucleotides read TGTGCCAGCAGTTATGCTGGGGAGGGGGGCACTGAAGCTTTCTTT. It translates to CASSYAGEGGTEAFF.